Listed here are 15 T cell receptor beta chains from one sample, sequenced in a study of early T cells in non-severe SARS-CoV-2 infection. TCRdb re-derived calls from the 5' RACE reads in MiXCR, one entry per CDR3 protein. The repertoire has over 60,000 distinct CDR3 sequences, around 10% of them found once; the top ten carry approximately 8%. The material was whole blood, obtained at baseline. Receptors were obtained from an adult who was a healthcare worker with PCR-confirmed SARS-CoV-2 infection or an uninfected control (not recorded which).

This chain uses TRBV7-9 with TRBJ2-3; D tentatively reads TRBD1 or TRBD2 (6 bases each). CDR3 length: 16 residues. V lost 1 base to trimming and J lost 2 bases, with 13 bases between them. The germline V gene encodes CDR1 SEHNR and CDR2 FQNEAQ (reference sequence). CDR3 nucleotide sequence: TGTGCCAGCAGCTTAGTAGGTACGGGGGCCACAGATACGCAGTATTTT. This gives the protein CASSLVGTGATDTQYF.

This clonotype was seen only a few times. The rearrangement uses TRBV6-1 and TRBJ2-3; D remains ambiguous. CDR1 and CDR2 from the germline V gene are MNHNS and SASEGT. V lost 3 bases, J lost 5 bases, and 9 bases lay in between. The CDR3 has 13 amino acids. The CDR3 DNA sequence: TGTGCCAGCAGTGATCGAGGAAGAGATACGCAGTATTTT. Amino acid sequence: CASSDRGRDTQYF.

This clonotype was picked up many times. The chain joins TRBV20-1 to TRBJ2-5, with TRBD1 matching over 7 bases. The trim removed 6 bases at V and 5 bases at J, leaving 15 bases unmatched. The CDR3 sequence is 15 residues long. Germline CDR1 DFQATT, CDR2 SNEGSKA (reference sequence). DNA for the CDR3: TGCAGTGCAGAATCGAGAAGACAGGGAACGGAGACCCAGTACTTC. This gives the protein CSAESRRQGTETQYF.

This clonotype was counted many times. The rearrangement links TRBV7-2 to TRBJ2-7; D uncertain. Germline CDR1 SGHTA, CDR2 FQGNSA. V lost 1 base, J lost 5 bases, and 6 bases lay in between. The CDR3 is 12 amino acids. The CDR3 DNA is TGTGCCAGCAGCTTAGTGAGAGACGAGCAGTACTTC. This encodes CASSLVRDEQYF.

The genes are TRBV27 and TRBJ1-5; the D gene is possibly TRBD1 (6 bases). This CDR3 contains 14 residues. V was shortened by 6 bases and J by 4 bases, with 13 bases between the two germline ends. The germline V gene has CDR1 MNHEY and CDR2 SMNVEV (reference sequence). The CDR3 nucleotides are TGTGCCAGCAGGGGGGCGGCGCAGAATCAGCCCCAGCATTTT. Its protein is CASRGAAQNQPQHF.

This rearrangement joins TRBV6-6 to TRBJ2-2, with D possibly being TRBD2 (5 bases). V dropped 2 bases and J dropped 6 bases, with 7 bases sitting between them. The CDR3 sequence is 13 residues long. Germline V lookup: CDR1 MNHNY, CDR2 SVGAGI (reference sequence). For the CDR3, the DNA is TGTGCCAGCAGTTACAACGGGGCCGGGGAGCTGTTTTTT. The encoded protein is CASSYNGAGELFF.

Here the CDR3 reads CSARDRPDSGANVLTF. The CDR3 DNA is TGCAGTGCTAGAGATCGCCCGGATTCTGGGGCCAACGTCCTGACTTTC. The V gene is TRBV20-1, the J gene TRBJ2-6; the D is unclear. Looked up from germline, CDR1 is DFQATT and CDR2 is SNEGSKA (reference sequence). Trimming took 0 bases from V and 1 from J, leaving 10 bases between them. This CDR3 has 16 amino acids.

This chain joins TRBV5-5 and TRBJ2-5; 10 positions match TRBD1. The V segment lost 6 bases and the J segment 4 bases; nucleotides outside the gene matches: 9. Germline V gene data show CDR1 as SGHKS and CDR2 as YYEKEE (reference sequence). The CDR3 has 15 residues. CDR3 amino acids: CASNPMTGGRETQYF. DNA for the CDR3: TGTGCCAGCAACCCGATGACAGGGGGCAGAGAGACCCAGTACTTC.

Here the CDR3 DNA reads TGTGCCAGCAGCGCCCTTTTGGGGATCACAGATACGCAGTATTTT. This gives the protein CASSALLGITDTQYF. The V call is TRBV7-2, the J call TRBJ2-3; no reliable D call. CDR3 size: 15 residues. Per the germline V gene, CDR1 is SGHTA and CDR2 is FQGNSA. V was cut by 5 bases and J by 2 bases, with 14 bases left in between.

The V gene is TRBV5-1, the J gene TRBJ2-7; possibly TRBD2 for D (5 bases). The CDR3 spans 14 residues. Per germline, CDR1 SGHRS and CDR2 YFSETQ. V lost 4 bases and J 1 base, leaving 12 bases between the germline ends. The CDR3 DNA reads as TGCGCCAGCAGCCCACAAGCGGTATCCTACGAGCAGTACTTC. Protein product: CASSPQAVSYEQYF.

The genes are TRBV7-2 and TRBJ2-7; possibly TRBD1 for D (6 bases). This CDR3 spans 15 amino acids. The V gene's germline CDR1 is SGHTA and CDR2 FQGNSA. Trimming cost V 2 bases and J 7 bases, with 18 bases left between them. Here the CDR3 DNA reads TGTGCCAGCAGCTTATCTGCCGGGACACCCGTGGAGCAGTACTTC. It translates to CASSLSAGTPVEQYF.

The rearrangement joins TRBV6-5 to TRBJ2-7; either TRBD1 or TRBD2 may supply D (5 bases each). V was clipped by 4 bases and J by 3 bases, with 16 bases between them. Germline V gives CDR1 MNHEY, CDR2 SVGAGI. There are 15 residues in the CDR3. CDR3 loop: CASSSLGVSNYEQYF. In nucleotides, the CDR3 is TGTGCCAGCAGTTCTCTGGGGGTTTCCAACTACGAGCAGTACTTC.

For the CDR3, the DNA is TGCGCCAGCAGCCAAAGTACAGGGGTGGGCTATGGCTACACCTTC. It specifies CASSQSTGVGYGYTF. The V call is TRBV4-3, the J call TRBJ1-2; 7 bases align to TRBD1. The CDR3 has 15 residues. Germline CDR1 is LGHNA and CDR2 is YSLEER. Trimming removed 2 bases from V and 4 bases from J; junction bases left unmatched: 7.

The V gene is TRBV9, the J gene TRBJ2-2; a possible D gene is TRBD1 (6 bases). Germline CDR1 and CDR2: SGDLS and YYNGEE. This CDR3 region has 16 residues. V lost 3 bases, J lost 4 bases, and 16 bases lay in between. The CDR3 is CASSAPPGVGTGELFF. CDR3 nucleotide sequence: TGTGCCAGCAGCGCCCCTCCAGGGGTCGGCACCGGGGAGCTGTTTTTT.

This clonotype has at least ten counts. The chain links TRBV20-1 to TRBJ1-1; D is unclear. V was pared by 2 bases and J by 0 bases, with 13 bases between. The germline V gene encodes CDR1 DFQATT and CDR2 SNEGSKA (reference sequence). The CDR3 is made up of 15 amino acids. The CDR3, as DNA: TGCAGTGCTAGACTCCCATTTACAGTGAACACTGAAGCTTTCTTT. Translating it yields CSARLPFTVNTEAFF.